The rows below give T cell receptor beta chains drawn from one sample of a study of blood T cell repertoires in COVID-19. Generated by immunoSEQ multiplex PCR, the TCRdb table keeps only in-frame clones and is missing some. The profile shows 110,000 or so clones, about 83% of them singletons. Sequencing input: peripheral blood. These receptors originate from a woman aged 45 to 65 with acute or convalescent COVID-19. Both conserved end residues are part of each CDR3. Each record gives: J gene, clone size, D gene, V gene, CDR3 DNA, CDR3 protein. D genes are given only for firm matches. Clone size is shown for a subset of rows, as once, few, many or a class of expanded clone.

J gene: TRBJ1-2; clone size: once; D gene: NA; V gene: TRBV18; CDR3 DNA: TGTGCCAGCTCACCTCAGGACTCCCTAACGCATGGCTACACCTTC; CDR3 protein: CASSPQDSLTHGYTF
J gene: TRBJ2-7; clone size: NA; D gene: TRBD1; V gene: TRBV15; CDR3 DNA: TGTGCCACCAGCAGGGGGACAGGGGGCTACGAGCAGTACTTC; CDR3 protein: CATSRGTGGYEQYF
J gene: TRBJ2-7; clone size: NA; D gene: TRBD2; V gene: TRBV30; CDR3 DNA: TGTGCCTGGAGAATGCACGGACTAGCAGTTGAGCAGTACTTC; CDR3 protein: CAWRMHGLAVEQYF
J gene: TRBJ1-3; clone size: NA; D gene: NA; V gene: TRBV4-1; CDR3 DNA: TGCGCCAGCAGCCAAGTCCCAGGGGCTGGAAACACCATATATTTT; CDR3 protein: CASSQVPGAGNTIYF
J gene: TRBJ2-1; clone size: NA; D gene: NA; V gene: TRBV3-1/TRBV3-2; CDR3 DNA: TGTGCCAGCAGCCAAGCCCCCTCAGGGCTCACCTACAATGAGCAGTTCTTC; CDR3 protein: CASSQAPSGLTYNEQFF
J gene: TRBJ1-1; clone size: NA; D gene: TRBD1; V gene: TRBV19; CDR3 DNA: TGTGCCTCAAGTATAGAAGGGGGCGGTGGCAGCACTGAAGCTTTCTTT; CDR3 protein: CASSIEGGGGSTEAFF
J gene: TRBJ2-7; clone size: few; D gene: TRBD1; V gene: TRBV5-6; CDR3 DNA: TGTGCCAGCAGCTTCGCCGGGACAGGGGGATACGAGCAGTACTTC; CDR3 protein: CASSFAGTGGYEQYF
J gene: TRBJ1-1; clone size: few; D gene: TRBD1; V gene: TRBV18; CDR3 DNA: TGTGCCAGCTCACCACCGATTTGGGACAGGGAAAAGTGGACTGAAGCTTTCTTT; CDR3 protein: CASSPPIWDREKWTEAFF
J gene: TRBJ1-5; clone size: NA; D gene: NA; V gene: TRBV12-3/TRBV12-4; CDR3 DNA: TGTGCCAGCACTACAGGGCTTCAGCCCCAGCATTTT; CDR3 protein: CASTTGLQPQHF
J gene: TRBJ2-3; clone size: NA; D gene: NA; V gene: TRBV3-1/TRBV3-2; CDR3 DNA: TGTGCCAGCAGCCATTTACAGGGGACCGGGACTTACAATACGCAGTATTTT; CDR3 protein: CASSHLQGTGTYNTQYF
J gene: TRBJ2-5; clone size: NA; D gene: NA; V gene: TRBV5-1; CDR3 DNA: TGCGCCAGCAGCTTTACATTTGCGGAGGCCCAGTACTTC; CDR3 protein: CASSFTFAEAQYF
J gene: TRBJ2-5; clone size: NA; D gene: TRBD2; V gene: TRBV3-1/TRBV3-2; CDR3 DNA: TGTGCCAGCAGCCATTCTATACCTAGCGGGGACGGAGAGACCCAGTACTTC; CDR3 protein: CASSHSIPSGDGETQYF
J gene: TRBJ2-3; clone size: NA; D gene: TRBD1; V gene: TRBV10-2; CDR3 DNA: TGCGCCAGCAGTGGCGGGACAGGGACCGCCACAGATACGCAGTATTTT; CDR3 protein: CASSGGTGTATDTQYF
J gene: TRBJ2-5; clone size: NA; D gene: TRBD1; V gene: TRBV11-3; CDR3 DNA: TGTGCCAGCAGCTCCCGGGACAGGCAAGAGACCCAGTACTTC; CDR3 protein: CASSSRDRQETQYF
J gene: TRBJ1-1; clone size: NA; D gene: NA; V gene: TRBV7-3; CDR3 DNA: TGTGCCAGCAGCTTAAGGCCCGGGTCAACTGAAGCTTTCTTT; CDR3 protein: CASSLRPGSTEAFF
J gene: TRBJ1-1; clone size: NA; D gene: NA; V gene: TRBV5-1; CDR3 DNA: TGCGCCAGCAGCAAGGGGGACACTGAAGCTTTCTTT; CDR3 protein: CASSKGDTEAFF
J gene: TRBJ2-3; clone size: once; D gene: NA; V gene: TRBV7-9; CDR3 DNA: TGTGCCAGCAGCGCCGGGGGCACAGATACGCAGTATTTT; CDR3 protein: CASSAGGTDTQYF
J gene: TRBJ1-3; clone size: few; D gene: NA; V gene: TRBV27; CDR3 DNA: TGTGCCAGCAGTTTATCGAAGCACCTCGGGGACACCATATATTTT; CDR3 protein: CASSLSKHLGDTIYF
J gene: TRBJ2-7; clone size: NA; D gene: NA; V gene: TRBV6-2/TRBV6-3; CDR3 DNA: TGTGCCAGCAGTTACCAGGGGTACGAGCAGTACTTC; CDR3 protein: CASSYQGYEQYF
J gene: TRBJ1-1; clone size: NA; D gene: TRBD1; V gene: TRBV12-3/TRBV12-4; CDR3 DNA: TGTGCCAGCAGGGGACAGGATTACACTGAAGCTTTCTTT; CDR3 protein: CASRGQDYTEAFF
J gene: TRBJ1-1; clone size: NA; D gene: NA; V gene: TRBV10-3; CDR3 DNA: TGTGCCATCAGTGAGACACGGGACTCCCTAAGGGCTTTCTTT; CDR3 protein: CAISETRDSLRAFF
J gene: TRBJ2-7; clone size: few; D gene: TRBD1; V gene: TRBV6-5; CDR3 DNA: TGTGCCAGCAGTTTACAGGGGGCATCCTACGAGCAGTACTTC; CDR3 protein: CASSLQGASYEQYF
J gene: TRBJ1-1; clone size: few; D gene: TRBD1; V gene: TRBV6-1; CDR3 DNA: TGTGCCAGCAGTGACATAAGGACAGGGGGCAGAGTTGCTTTCTTT; CDR3 protein: CASSDIRTGGRVAFF
J gene: TRBJ1-5; clone size: NA; D gene: TRBD1; V gene: TRBV6-6; CDR3 DNA: TGTGCCAGCAGTCGAATCAGAGCAGGGGGCTTTCAGCCCCAGCATTTT; CDR3 protein: CASSRIRAGGFQPQHF
J gene: TRBJ2-3; clone size: NA; D gene: TRBD2; V gene: TRBV5-5; CDR3 DNA: TGTGCCAGCAGCTGGGATACTAGCGGAGGAGATACGCAGTATTTT; CDR3 protein: CASSWDTSGGDTQYF
J gene: TRBJ2-5; clone size: NA; D gene: TRBD2; V gene: TRBV3-1/TRBV3-2; CDR3 DNA: TGTGCCAGCAGCCAGCCCGGCGGGAGAGGCCAGTACTTC; CDR3 protein: CASSQPGGRGQYF
J gene: TRBJ1-2; clone size: NA; D gene: TRBD1; V gene: TRBV5-1; CDR3 DNA: TGCGCCAGCAGCATAGGGGGCAAGGATGGCTACACCTTC; CDR3 protein: CASSIGGKDGYTF
J gene: TRBJ2-1; clone size: once; D gene: TRBD1; V gene: TRBV2; CDR3 DNA: TGTGCCAGCAAAGGGACAGGGGGCGCGTTACTCTTC; CDR3 protein: CASKGTGGALLF
J gene: TRBJ1-2; clone size: NA; D gene: TRBD1; V gene: TRBV19; CDR3 DNA: TGTGCCAGTAGTAGGACAGGGGGATATGGCTACACCTTC; CDR3 protein: CASSRTGGYGYTF
J gene: TRBJ1-2; clone size: NA; D gene: TRBD1; V gene: TRBV10-3; CDR3 DNA: TGTGCCATCAGTGACGGACAGGTCACTAACTATGGCTACACCTTC; CDR3 protein: CAISDGQVTNYGYTF
J gene: TRBJ2-2; clone size: NA; D gene: NA; V gene: TRBV19; CDR3 DNA: TGTGCCAGTAGTAATCCCAGGCTTGTTGGGAACACCGGGGAGCTGTTTTTT; CDR3 protein: CASSNPRLVGNTGELFF
J gene: TRBJ2-4; clone size: NA; D gene: TRBD1; V gene: TRBV29-1; CDR3 DNA: TGCAGCGTTGAGGACAGGGGAAACATTCAGTACTTC; CDR3 protein: CSVEDRGNIQYF
J gene: TRBJ2-5; clone size: NA; D gene: TRBD2; V gene: TRBV5-4; CDR3 DNA: TGTGCCAGCAGCTTGAGGACTTCGGGAGGTGGAGAGACCCAGTACTTC; CDR3 protein: CASSLRTSGGGETQYF
J gene: TRBJ1-3; clone size: NA; D gene: NA; V gene: TRBV6-5; CDR3 DNA: TGTGCCAGCAGGAAACAGGTTGGAAACACCATATATTTT; CDR3 protein: CASRKQVGNTIYF
J gene: TRBJ2-7; clone size: NA; D gene: TRBD2; V gene: TRBV6-5; CDR3 DNA: TGTGCCAGCAGTCTTGGACTAGATCTAAGGAACGAGCAGTACTTC; CDR3 protein: CASSLGLDLRNEQYF
J gene: TRBJ2-1; clone size: NA; D gene: NA; V gene: TRBV18; CDR3 DNA: TGTGCCAGCTCACCAACGGGATTCTCCTACAATGAGCAGTTCTTC; CDR3 protein: CASSPTGFSYNEQFF
J gene: TRBJ2-1; clone size: NA; D gene: TRBD2; V gene: TRBV19; CDR3 DNA: TGTGCCAGTTCCCAGGGTAGCGGGGTTAACAATGAGCAGTTCTTC; CDR3 protein: CASSQGSGVNNEQFF
J gene: TRBJ1-2; clone size: once; D gene: NA; V gene: TRBV3-1/TRBV3-2; CDR3 DNA: TGTGCCAGCAGCCAATTCTTTTCCTTCGGGGATCCGCGAGGCTACACCTTC; CDR3 protein: CASSQFFSFGDPRGYTF
J gene: TRBJ1-5; clone size: NA; D gene: NA; V gene: TRBV5-1; CDR3 DNA: TGCGCCAGCAGCTTGGCCCCAGACATCAATCAGCCCCAGCATTTT; CDR3 protein: CASSLAPDINQPQHF
J gene: TRBJ2-7; clone size: NA; D gene: TRBD2; V gene: TRBV4-3; CDR3 DNA: TGCGCCAGCAGCCAGGGACTAGAGAGTCTTCGGGAGCAGTACTTC; CDR3 protein: CASSQGLESLREQYF
J gene: TRBJ2-1; clone size: once; D gene: TRBD1; V gene: TRBV27; CDR3 DNA: TGTGCCAGCAGCATACGGGACAGGGAATACAATGAGCAGTTCTTC; CDR3 protein: CASSIRDREYNEQFF
J gene: TRBJ2-2; clone size: NA; D gene: NA; V gene: TRBV30; CDR3 DNA: TGTGCCTTGGCCCAGGGTCCGACCGGGGAGCTGTTTTTT; CDR3 protein: CALAQGPTGELFF
J gene: TRBJ1-5; clone size: few; D gene: NA; V gene: TRBV3-1/TRBV3-2; CDR3 DNA: TGTGCCAGCAGCCACGGACATGGCAATCAGCCCCAGCATTTT; CDR3 protein: CASSHGHGNQPQHF
J gene: TRBJ2-7; clone size: NA; D gene: NA; V gene: TRBV30; CDR3 DNA: TGTGCCTGGAGTGCAACTCCCGGGAGCGCCCGGATATACGAGCAGTACTTC; CDR3 protein: CAWSATPGSARIYEQYF
J gene: TRBJ1-1; clone size: few; D gene: NA; V gene: TRBV2; CDR3 DNA: TGTGCCAGCAGTGAACAAGGGGATCAAACTGAAGCTTTCTTT; CDR3 protein: CASSEQGDQTEAFF
J gene: TRBJ1-2; clone size: NA; D gene: NA; V gene: TRBV21-1; CDR3 DNA: TGTGCCAGCAGGGCCAGGGGGCAAAATGGCTACACCTTC; CDR3 protein: CASRARGQNGYTF
J gene: TRBJ1-1; clone size: NA; D gene: NA; V gene: TRBV6-2/TRBV6-3; CDR3 DNA: TGTGCCAGCAGTTACCCAGGGTGGACTGAAGCTTTCTTT; CDR3 protein: CASSYPGWTEAFF
J gene: TRBJ1-5; clone size: NA; D gene: NA; V gene: TRBV15; CDR3 DNA: TGTGCCACCAGCACCCTACCAGGGAGCAATCAGCCCCAGCATTTT; CDR3 protein: CATSTLPGSNQPQHF
J gene: TRBJ1-1; clone size: NA; D gene: NA; V gene: TRBV4-1; CDR3 DNA: TGCGCCAGCAGCCAAGATCCGCGAGGGGGAGTGACTGAAGCTTTCTTT; CDR3 protein: CASSQDPRGGVTEAFF
J gene: TRBJ1-5; clone size: NA; D gene: TRBD1; V gene: TRBV10-3; CDR3 DNA: TGTGCCATCAGTGGGACAGGGGTCAATCAGCCCCAGCATTTT; CDR3 protein: CAISGTGVNQPQHF
J gene: TRBJ2-7; clone size: NA; D gene: TRBD1; V gene: TRBV5-5; CDR3 DNA: TGTGCCAGCAGCTTGGAGGGGGCTAATCAGCAGTACTTC; CDR3 protein: CASSLEGANQQYF
J gene: TRBJ1-2; clone size: NA; D gene: NA; V gene: TRBV15; CDR3 DNA: TGTGCCACCAGCAGACCCCAGGGGATCTATGGCTACACCTTC; CDR3 protein: CATSRPQGIYGYTF
J gene: TRBJ2-7; clone size: once; D gene: NA; V gene: TRBV29-1; CDR3 DNA: TGCAGCGTTGCCCGGGATGTTGGCTACGAGCAGTACTTC; CDR3 protein: CSVARDVGYEQYF
J gene: TRBJ2-3; clone size: NA; D gene: TRBD2; V gene: TRBV7-2; CDR3 DNA: TGTGCCAGCAGCTTAAAGTTTGCGGGACTAAGAATTTTTTTT; CDR3 protein: CASSLKFAGLRIFF
J gene: TRBJ1-1; clone size: once; D gene: NA; V gene: TRBV6-1; CDR3 DNA: TGTGCCAGCAGTGAAGTCCTCCAGGGCGCTGAAGCTTTCTTT; CDR3 protein: CASSEVLQGAEAFF